The 20 T cell receptor beta chains below were found in one sample sequenced in a study of T cells in Graves' hyperthyroidism and ophthalmopathy. Template material for amplifying TCR beta CDR3 regions consisted of RNA transcripts. The HTBI set primed first-round TCR CDR3 RT-PCR. TCRdb independently ran MiXCR on the multiplex PCR reads; one entry per CDR3 protein. The sample holds 500,000 or so distinct CDR3 sequences, over 15% seen once. Sequencing was carried out using blood. The receptors originated from a woman aged 18-35 years with Graves' ophthalmopathy.

The chain links TRBV10-3 to TRBJ2-7; D not resolved. Deletions cut 7 bases from V and 3 bases from J, with 10 bases between. Germline loops: CDR1 ENHRY, CDR2 SYGVKD. The CDR3 is made up of 12 amino acids. CDR3 nucleotide sequence: TGTGCCATCAAGGACCTTAACTACGAGCAGTACTTC. It specifies CAIKDLNYEQYF.

This clonotype was counted a few times. This rearrangement joins TRBV7-6 to TRBJ2-5; D is uncertain. CDR1 is SGHVS, CDR2 FNYEAQ, per germline. V was pared by 8 bases and J by 3 bases, with 7 bases between. The CDR3 is 11 amino acids. CDR3 nucleotides: TGTGCCAGCGGGCAGAAAGAGACCCAGTACTTC. It yields the protein CASGQKETQYF.

The chain has TRBV6-1 and TRBJ1-2; unclear D gene. CDR1 is MNHNS, CDR2 SASEGT, per germline. The CDR3 runs 12 residues. The ends were cut back, 2 bases at V and 13 bases at J, with 14 bases in the middle. The CDR3 coding sequence is TGTGCCAGCAGTGAATTACCCTATTCTTGCACCTTC. It yields the protein CASSELPYSCTF.

This clonotype was recorded at least ten times. This chain joins TRBV30 and TRBJ2-3; TRBD2 matches at 13 bases. The V gene end was trimmed by 5 bases and the J gene end by 3 bases; junction bases not matched to a gene: 11. The V gene's germline CDR1 is GTSNPN and CDR2 SVGIG (reference sequence). This CDR3 comprises 17 residues. CDR3 bases: TGTGCCTGGGAGGGGCGGACTAGCGGGAGAAGGACAGATACGCAGTATTTT. Translated, it gives CAWEGRTSGRRTDTQYF.

This clonotype has just a few counts. The chain recombines TRBV7-8 with TRBJ1-1; D call uncertain. Trimming stripped 2 bases from V and 1 base from J, with 11 bases between. The CDR3 is 15 residues long. CDR1 is SGHVS and CDR2 is FQNEAQ in the germline V gene. CDR3 in DNA: TGTGCCAGCAGCTTACTTTCCGACGGGAACACTGAAGCTTTCTTT. Amino acid sequence: CASSLLSDGNTEAFF.

This rearrangement joins TRBV19 to TRBJ2-1; 10 bases are shared with TRBD1. Trimming removed 5 bases from V and 6 bases from J; junction bases left unmatched: 10. The CDR3 spans 16 residues. The germline V gene has CDR1 LNHDA and CDR2 SQIVND (reference sequence). CDR3 protein: CASSYLRDRGFNEQFF. CDR3 coding DNA: TGTGCCAGTAGTTACCTCCGGGACAGGGGATTCAATGAGCAGTTCTTC.

This clonotype was counted at least ten times. The chain couples TRBV2 to TRBJ2-4; D is perhaps TRBD1 or TRBD2 (5 bases each). The V end lost 6 bases, the J end lost 5 bases, and 8 bases lay between the germline ends. This CDR3 has 12 residues. Germline CDR1 and CDR2: SNHLY and FYNNEI. The chain's CDR3 is CASRGDQNIQYF. Written as DNA, the CDR3 is TGTGCCAGCAGGGGGGATCAAAACATTCAGTACTTC.

The V call is TRBV7-9, the J call TRBJ1-4, with 7 bases that match TRBD1. The CDR3 runs to 17 residues. CDR1 SEHNR and CDR2 FQNEAQ come from the germline V gene (reference sequence). The V and J ends lost 2 bases and 5 bases, in that order; junction bases with no gene match: 11. The CDR3: CASSLPSGGGNNEKLFF. The CDR3, as DNA: TGTGCCAGCAGCTTACCTAGTGGAGGGGGCAACAATGAAAAACTGTTTTTT.

V usage is TRBV6-9 and J usage is TRBJ2-1; TRBD2 matches at 7 bases. Germline loops: CDR1 MNHGY, CDR2 SVAAGI. With V trimmed by 6 bases and J by 7 bases, 12 bases remained unmatched. The CDR3 is 15 amino acids. This CDR3 reads CASRFGLGRANEQFF. The CDR3 DNA sequence: TGTGCCAGCAGATTCGGGTTGGGGAGGGCGAATGAGCAGTTCTTC.

This clonotype was observed a handful of times. V usage is TRBV29-1 and J usage is TRBJ1-1; 7 bases match TRBD1. J was trimmed by 0 bases and V by 7 bases; bases with no gene match: 8. The CDR3 consists of 14 residues. CDR1 and CDR2 from the germline V gene are SQVTM and ANQGSEA. CDR3 nucleotides: TGCAGCGGATTAGGGACAGATGTGAACACTGAAGCTTTCTTT. This codes for CSGLGTDVNTEAFF.

This clonotype was counted a few times. The chain has TRBV7-2 and TRBJ2-1, with unresolved D. Trimming pared 8 bases from V and 0 bases from J, leaving 14 bases between. Looked up from germline, CDR1 is SGHTA and CDR2 is FQGNSA. The CDR3 contains 15 residues. Here the CDR3 reads CASEEVPSSYNEQFF. The DNA for the CDR3 is TGTGCCAGCGAGGAAGTCCCGAGCTCCTACAATGAGCAGTTCTTC.

This clonotype was detected many times. The rearrangement joins TRBV3-1 to TRBJ2-5; a possible D gene is TRBD1 (6 bases). From germline, CDR1 is LGHDT and CDR2 YNNKEL (reference sequence). Deletions cut 0 bases from V and 9 bases from J, with 8 bases between. The CDR3 totals 12 residues. CDR3 protein: CASSQDNRAQYF. The CDR3 DNA is TGTGCCAGCAGCCAAGATAACAGGGCCCAGTACTTC.

This clonotype came up many times. The CDR3 DNA reads TGTGCCAGCAGCCCAGCGGGAGGACCCGGGGAGGAAGAGACCCAGTACTTC. The encoded protein is CASSPAGGPGEEETQYF. The rearrangement joins TRBV9 to TRBJ2-5, with 9 bases fitting TRBD2. This CDR3 has 17 amino acids. Losses at the gene ends were 4 bases for V and 3 bases for J; bases not matched to a gene: 13. The germline V gene has CDR1 SGDLS and CDR2 YYNGEE.

This clonotype was observed many times. The rearrangement joins TRBV5-1 to TRBJ1-3; possible D gene TRBD1, 5 bases. V was cut by 4 bases and J by 0 bases, with 8 bases left in between. CDR1 and CDR2 (germline): SGHRS, YFSETQ. The length of the CDR3 is 14 residues. The CDR3 loop is CASSEGNSGNTIYF. CDR3 nucleotides: TGCGCCAGCAGCGAGGGGAACTCTGGAAACACCATATATTTT.

The V gene is TRBV5-4, the J gene TRBJ2-7, with unresolved D. CDR1 is SGHNT, CDR2 YYREEE, per germline (reference sequence). Trimming shortened V by 4 bases and J by 0 bases, and 17 bases separated the two germline ends. The CDR3 length is 16 residues. CDR3 in DNA: TGTGCCAGCAGCGTACTCGGAGATGCCGGCTCCTACGAGCAGTACTTC. Its protein is CASSVLGDAGSYEQYF.

This sequence joins TRBV7-2 and TRBJ1-1; D might be TRBD1 (5 bases). Trimming took 5 bases from V and 2 from J, leaving 12 bases between them. Germline V gene data show CDR1 as SGHTA and CDR2 as FQGNSA. This CDR3 has 14 residues. In DNA form, the CDR3 reads TGTGCCAGCAGCCTCATTCGGGACAACACTGAAGCTTTCTTT. Encoded protein: CASSLIRDNTEAFF. The full variable domain, in which reference TRBV7-2 and TRBJ1-1 provide the parts outside the CDR3, is GAGVSQSPSNKVTEKGKDVELRCDPISGHTALYWYRQSLGQGLEFLIYFQGNSAPDKSGLPSDRFSAERTGGSVSTLTIQRTQQEDSAVYLCASSLIRDNTEAFFGQGTRLTVV.

This clonotype was found many times. The chain has TRBV28 and TRBJ2-7; no reliable D call. V was clipped by 5 bases and J by 2 bases, with 19 bases between them. The CDR3 totals 16 residues. Germline V gene sequence: CDR1 MDHEN, CDR2 SYDVKM. The CDR3: CASSRVDWYRTYEQYF. CDR3 DNA: TGTGCCAGCAGTCGGGTGGATTGGTACAGAACCTACGAGCAGTACTTC.

This clonotype is a singleton in its sample. Since a much larger clone is just one base distant, this may be a read error. This chain uses TRBV12-3 or TRBV12-4 with TRBJ1-2, with D possibly matching TRBD1 (5 bases). The CDR3 is made up of 16 amino acids. The CDR3: CASGWTDKVPNYGHTF. CDR3 in DNA: TGTGCCAGCGGATGGACGGACAAAGTTCCTAACTATGGCCACACCTTC.

Comment on this clonotype: A much more abundant neighbour one base away suggests this may be a read error. The chain uses TRBV27 and TRBJ1-2, with D perhaps matching TRBD1 (5 bases). The germline CDR1 and CDR2 sequences are MNHEY and SMNVEV (reference sequence). V lost 4 bases and J lost 3, with 15 bases in between. CDR3 length equals 15 residues. The CDR3 here is CASSSSVGDYYGYTF. CDR3 nucleotide sequence: TGTGCCAGCAGTTCATCCGTGGGGGACTACTATGGCTACACCTTC.

This clonotype was counted ten times or more. This chain uses TRBV6-1 with TRBJ2-3, with TRBD2 matching 7 bases. Germline CDR1 is MNHNS and CDR2 is SASEGT. The junction had 4 bases not matched to a gene; V was cut back by 4 bases and J by 0 bases. The CDR3 length is 15 residues. CDR3 coding DNA: TGTGCCAGCAGTGCCACTAGCGCCAGCACAGATACGCAGTATTTT. The encoded protein is CASSATSASTDTQYF.